The 17 T cell receptor beta chains given below trace back to one sample, sequenced in a study of blood T cells in healthy people across ages. For the second PCR, which ran for about 6 to 11 cycles, a sample-barcoded 5' primer and a J-beta primer mix were used. Via MiXCR, TCRdb re-called the 5' RACE reads, giving one row per CDR3 protein. Counted here are roughly 680,000 distinct CDR3 sequences, roughly 20% occurring once; the ten biggest clones make up roughly 3.9%. Sequenced material: blood. The origin of the receptors is a man in his 70s in good health.

The chain has TRBV24-1 and TRBJ1-2; possible D gene TRBD1, 6 bases. The germline CDR1 and CDR2 sequences are KGHDR and SFDVKD. This CDR3 is built from 14 residues. The V gene lost 1 base and the J gene lost 7 bases, with 12 bases spanning the gap. CDR3 region: CATSDFMGAAGYTF. The CDR3 nucleotides read TGTGCCACCAGTGATTTTATGGGGGCTGCTGGCTACACCTTC.

A single count supports this clonotype. The chain uses TRBV5-6 and TRBJ2-1, with D possibly matching TRBD1 (6 bases). The germline gives CDR1 SGHDT, CDR2 YYEEEE. The CDR3 is 16 residues long. V dropped 5 bases and J dropped 5 bases, with 20 bases sitting between them. The CDR3 spells CASRSSSGTRDNEQFF. Here the CDR3 DNA reads TGTGCCAGCAGATCGTCCTCCGGGACAAGAGACAATGAGCAGTTCTTC.

This clonotype was detected a few times. The chain recombines TRBV20-1 with TRBJ2-2; D remains unclear. This CDR3 is 15 amino acids long. The germline V gene encodes CDR1 DFQATT and CDR2 SNEGSKA (reference sequence). V lost 0 bases and J 6 bases, leaving 14 bases between the germline ends. The CDR3 protein is CSARDTKAYPGELFF. In nucleotides, the CDR3 is TGCAGTGCTAGAGATACCAAGGCGTACCCCGGGGAGCTGTTTTTT.

The rearrangement joins TRBV20-1 to TRBJ2-7, with no clear D. This CDR3 is built from 12 residues. Per germline, CDR1 DFQATT and CDR2 SNEGSKA (reference sequence). V was clipped by 2 bases and J by 3 bases, with 8 bases between them. In DNA form, the CDR3 reads TGCAGTGCTAGAACAAACAGCTACGAGCAGTACTTC. Translated, it gives CSARTNSYEQYF.

The chain is built from TRBV5-1 and TRBJ2-7, with D uncertain. Trimming removed 0 bases from V and 2 bases from J, with 9 bases in between. The CDR3 spans 14 residues. Germline values: CDR1 SGHRS, CDR2 YFSETQ. CDR3: CASSLGTEAYEQYF. The CDR3 DNA reads TGCGCCAGCAGCTTGGGGACGGAAGCCTACGAGCAGTACTTC. The full variable domain, in which reference TRBV5-1 and TRBJ2-7 provide the parts outside the CDR3, is KAGVTQTPRYLIKTRGQQVTLSCSPISGHRSVSWYQQTPGQGLQFLFEYFSETQRNKGNFPGRFSGRQFSNSRSEMNVSTLELGDSALYLCASSLGTEAYEQYFGPGTRLTVT.

This clonotype was picked up one time. The rearrangement joins TRBV29-1 to TRBJ2-2; D gene uncertain. CDR1 SQVTM and CDR2 ANQGSEA come from the germline V gene. The CDR3 is 11 amino acids. V lost 4 bases to trimming and J lost 6 bases, with 6 bases between them. The CDR3 loop reads CSVGGSGELFF. The CDR3 DNA sequence: TGCAGCGTTGGTGGTTCCGGGGAGCTGTTTTTT.

This clonotype was observed at least ten times. The chain joins TRBV20-1 to TRBJ2-3; D unresolved. V lost 6 bases and J 0 bases, leaving 13 bases between the germline ends. The CDR3 sequence is 14 residues long. Germline loops: CDR1 DFQATT, CDR2 SNEGSKA (reference sequence). The CDR3 sequence is CSAPQNPSTDTQYF. CDR3 nucleotides: TGCAGTGCCCCACAGAACCCTAGCACAGATACGCAGTATTTT.

This clonotype was counted a single time. The genes are TRBV3-1 and TRBJ2-3, with TRBD1 as a possible D gene (5 bases). V was trimmed by 3 bases and J by 4 bases, leaving 17 bases between them. CDR1 is LGHDT, CDR2 YNNKEL, per germline (reference sequence). The CDR3 spans 16 residues. The CDR3 DNA reads as TGTGCCAGCAGCCAGAATAGGGGTCTAGTCGCAGATACGCAGTATTTT. Its protein product is CASSQNRGLVADTQYF.

The chain couples TRBV14 to TRBJ2-5, with no clear D. The end of the DNA aligns better with TRBJ2-7, so the J call may be wrong. The CDR3 sequence is 12 residues long. From germline, CDR1 is SGHDN and CDR2 FVKESK. The CDR3 here is CASSQLAYEQYF. Written as DNA, the CDR3 is TGTGCCAGCAGCCAATTGGCCTACGAGCAGTACTTC.

This clonotype was seen a few times. The chain joins TRBV12-3 or TRBV12-4 to TRBJ2-5; 12 nucleotides agree with TRBD2. This CDR3 is 17 amino acids long. The ends lost 0 bases at V and 5 bases at J; junction bases unmatched: 7. CDR3 sequence reads: CASSLASTSGRGETQYF. CDR3 in DNA: TGTGCCAGCAGTTTAGCCTCGACTAGCGGGAGAGGGGAGACCCAGTACTTC.

This clonotype was detected a few times. The rearrangement joins TRBV6-5 to TRBJ2-5; TRBD1 agrees at 7 bases. The V segment lost 7 bases and the J segment 9 bases; nucleotides outside the gene matches: 17. Germline CDR1 MNHEY, CDR2 SVGAGI. This CDR3 has 15 residues. DNA for the CDR3: TGTGCCAGCACCGAGGGAGACAGGGCCCCCGGGGCCCAGTACTTC. It translates to CASTEGDRAPGAQYF.

The chain couples TRBV27 to TRBJ2-1; D possibly corresponds to TRBD2 (5 bases). This CDR3 is built from 15 residues. V dropped 8 bases and J dropped 0 bases, with 14 bases sitting between them. Germline V lookup: CDR1 MNHEY, CDR2 SMNVEV (reference sequence). CDR3 amino acids: CASSKRGGSYNEQFF. As DNA, the CDR3 is TGTGCCAGCTCGAAACGGGGTGGCTCCTACAATGAGCAGTTCTTC.

This clonotype was observed a handful of times. This chain uses TRBV3-1 with TRBJ2-7; no clear D. Germline CDR1 reads LGHDT; CDR2 reads YNNKEL (reference sequence). The CDR3 extends over 15 amino acids. Trimming cost V 4 bases and J 5 bases, with 18 bases left between them. The CDR3 bases are TGTGCCAGCAGCCCTACTCGAGCGATTGCCCACGAGCAGTACTTC. Residues: CASSPTRAIAHEQYF.

This clonotype was found a few times. A read error may be the cause here, since a much bigger clone is one base away. V is TRBV4-3 and J is TRBJ2-1; D uncertain. CDR1 is LGHNA and CDR2 is YSLEER in the germline V gene. Deletions cut 1 base from V and 1 base from J, with 14 bases between. The CDR3 is 17 amino acids. The CDR3 sequence: CASSQVSNTSSYNEQFF. DNA of the CDR3: TGCGCCAGCAGCCAAGTTTCTAATACAAGTTCCTACAATGAGCAGTTCTTC.

The chain links TRBV3-1 to TRBJ2-4; a weak D match, TRBD2 (5 bases). CDR1 is LGHDT and CDR2 is YNNKEL in the germline V gene (reference sequence). Trimming took off 0 bases at V and 6 bases at J, with 12 bases between the two ends. This CDR3 is 15 amino acids long. CDR3 sequence reads: CASSQDSLEGNIQYF. DNA for the CDR3: TGTGCCAGCAGCCAAGACTCTTTAGAGGGAAACATTCAGTACTTC.

This clonotype came up a few times. This CDR3 is CASSARQWSNEQFF. The CDR3 bases are TGTGCCAGCAGCGCACGACAGTGGAGCAATGAGCAGTTCTTC. The J gene is TRBJ2-5, the V gene TRBV9; the D gene is possibly TRBD1 (5 bases). The DNA end is more similar to TRBJ2-1, so the J call may be wrong. The CDR3 covers 14 residues. Germline assignment: CDR1 SGDLS and CDR2 YYNGEE.

This clonotype was found a few times. This rearrangement joins TRBV27 to TRBJ2-7; tentatively, D is TRBD1 (6 bases). The CDR3 covers 15 residues. The germline V gene encodes CDR1 MNHEY and CDR2 SMNVEV (reference sequence). V was shortened by 0 bases and J by 0 bases, with 9 bases between the two germline ends. CDR3 residues: CASSLSGHPSYEQYF. Written as DNA, the CDR3 is TGTGCCAGCAGTTTATCGGGACACCCCTCCTACGAGCAGTACTTC.